This T cell receptor beta chain was identified during a study of blood T cell repertoires in COVID-19. Study at large: Samples representing acute and convalescent COVID-19 were sourced from the United States, Italy and Spain. PBMCs, B-cell-depleted T cells, or T cells were the source of the cDNA or gDNA that made up the material.

In its sample, this clone was seen a few times. Per the germline V gene, CDR1 is MDHEN and CDR2 is SYDVKM. Unmatched junction bases numbered 10, after V lost 3 bases and J lost 4 bases. This CDR3 region has 16 residues. This table comes from immunoSEQ multiplex PCR, and its TCRdb copy is limited to in-frame clones, with some not included. The sample shows about 41,000 clones, around 80% of them seen only once. The sample taken for sequencing was peripheral blood. V and J are TRBV28 and TRBJ1-2; TRBD1 agrees at 8 bases. The receptor was derived from a woman older than 75 with active or convalescent COVID-19. CDR3 amino acids: CASSFSLGQGIYGYTF. In nucleotides, the CDR3 is TGTGCCAGCAGTTTTTCGCTAGGACAGGGCATCTATGGCTACACCTTC.